The 10 T cell receptor beta chains below come from one sample, sequenced in a study of cytomegalovirus exposure and HLA in healthy donors. Use of 60 Vbeta and 13 Jbeta primers characterized the PCR. Clones were read by immunoSEQ multiplex PCR, and TCRdb kept only the in-frame ones, dropping some. The sample includes about 79,000 clones, about 70% of them seen just once. Sequencing was carried out using PBMCs. The receptors shown here come from a man between 60 and 70 years old in good health and CMV-seronegative.

The chain couples TRBV19 to TRBJ1-2, with 8 positions matching TRBD1. With 4 bases clipped from V and 7 bases from J, the junction kept 2 bases outside the gene matches. Germline CDR1 LNHDA, CDR2 SQIVND (reference sequence). The CDR3 is 12 residues long. CDR3 region: CASSTDRAGYTF. CDR3 bases: TGTGCCAGTAGTACGGACAGGGCTGGCTACACCTTC.

The chain is built from TRBV10-2 and TRBJ2-5; 7 bases fit TRBD2. V trimming: 2 bases; J trimming: 5 bases; junction bases outside the gene matches: 11. The germline gives CDR1 WSHSY, CDR2 SAAADI. The CDR3 is 16 amino acids. This chain's CDR3 is CASSEPAGVAGETQYF. In nucleotides, the CDR3 is TGCGCCAGCAGTGAGCCGGCGGGGGTGGCTGGGGAGACCCAGTACTTC.

The chain carries TRBV9 and TRBJ2-5; 9 bases match TRBD2. V was clipped by 6 bases and J by 4 bases; unmatched bases: 10. CDR3 length: 15 amino acids. In germline, CDR1 is SGDLS, CDR2 YYNGEE. CDR3 sequence: CASTLGGGAIETQYF. CDR3 nucleotides: TGTGCCAGCACCCTCGGCGGGGGGGCCATAGAGACCCAGTACTTC.

The CDR3 loop reads CASSLVSGTGELFF. DNA for the CDR3: TGCGCCAGCAGCTTAGTATCGGGCACCGGGGAGCTGTTTTTT. The J gene is TRBJ2-2, the V gene TRBV5-1, with D uncertain. Germline V gene sequence: CDR1 SGHRS, CDR2 YFSETQ. V lost 2 bases and J lost 4, with 9 bases in between. CDR3 size: 14 residues.

DNA of the CDR3: TGTGCCAGTAGTATGGGACAGGGAAGCTCCTACGAGCAGTACTTC. Translation: CASSMGQGSSYEQYF. The chain uses TRBV19 and TRBJ2-7; 9 bases are a match to TRBD1. In germline, CDR1 is LNHDA, CDR2 SQIVND (reference sequence). CDR3 length equals 15 residues. V lost 3 bases, J lost 0 bases, and 3 bases stayed unmatched.

The CDR3 coding sequence is TGTGCCAGCACCGGACAGGGAACCTATGGCTACACCTTC. Translation gives CASTGQGTYGYTF. This chain links TRBV6-5 with TRBJ1-2; the match to TRBD1 covers 8 bases. The V and J ends lost 7 bases and 4 bases, in that order; junction bases with no gene match: 5. Looked up from germline, CDR1 is MNHEY and CDR2 is SVGAGI. The CDR3 runs 13 residues.

V is TRBV19 and J is TRBJ1-5, with 11 bases lining up with TRBD1. The CDR3 runs 15 residues. In germline, CDR1 is LNHDA, CDR2 SQIVND (reference sequence). Trimming at V came to 3 bases and at J to 4 bases, leaving 2 bases not matched to a gene. Here the CDR3 reads CASSMGQGVNQPQHF. CDR3 DNA: TGTGCCAGTAGTATGGGACAGGGGGTGAATCAGCCCCAGCATTTT.

J is TRBJ2-1 and V is TRBV11-3, with TRBD2 matching over 12 bases. J lost 3 bases, V lost 5 bases, and 5 bases had no gene match. The CDR3 is made up of 16 amino acids. Germline V CDR1 and CDR2: SGHNT, YENEEA. The DNA of the CDR3 is TGTGCCAGCAGCCCGGGACTAGCGGGTATCTACAATGAGCAGTTCTTC. Its protein product is CASSPGLAGIYNEQFF.

There are a few counts of this clone. The chain has TRBV18 and TRBJ2-5; possible D gene TRBD2, 5 bases. V lost 6 bases to trimming and J lost 1 base, with 18 bases between them. The CDR3 contains 16 residues. Germline loops: CDR1 KGHSH, CDR2 LQKENI. The CDR3 loop is CASSPRAPRGQETQYF. CDR3 coding DNA: TGTGCCAGCTCTCCCCGCGCACCTCGGGGCCAAGAGACCCAGTACTTC.

V gene TRBV28 combines with J gene TRBJ2-2; a possible D gene is TRBD1 (5 bases). This CDR3 has 16 amino acids. Trimming removed 2 bases at V and 6 bases at J, with 16 bases between. The germline V gene has CDR1 MDHEN and CDR2 SYDVKM. In DNA form, the CDR3 reads TGTGCCAGCAGTTTAGCTTGGGCAGGGTGGGCCGGGGAGCTGTTTTTT. This gives the protein CASSLAWAGWAGELFF.